This passage covers 18 T cell receptor beta chains from one sample sequenced in a study of T cells after yellow fever vaccination. Each CDR3 protein gets one entry after TCRdb re-called the 5' RACE reads with MiXCR. The sample contains roughly 400,000 distinct CDR3 sequences, around 20% of which appear only once. The sample consisted of PBMCs, taken before the yellow fever booster vaccination. All receptors derive from a man aged 18-30 years who received the YFV17D yellow fever vaccine.

The sample holds a few counts of this clonotype. The rearrangement joins TRBV12-3 or TRBV12-4 to TRBJ1-1; D not certain. The CDR3 is 14 residues long. V lost 6 bases, J lost 6 bases, and 17 bases lay in between. CDR3 region: CASSLDLIGPEAFF. The CDR3 DNA is TGTGCCAGCAGCCTCGACTTGATAGGCCCTGAAGCTTTCTTT.

By proportion, this clonotype is medium-sized. The rearrangement links TRBV20-1 to TRBJ1-1; the match to TRBD1 covers 7 bases. After removal of 5 bases from V and 1 base from J, the junction contained 1 base not matched to a gene. Germline V gene sequence: CDR1 DFQATT, CDR2 SNEGSKA (reference sequence). The CDR3 has 12 residues. CDR3 region: CSAWTGNTEAFF. Here the CDR3 DNA reads TGCAGTGCTTGGACAGGGAACACTGAAGCTTTCTTT.

The chain combines TRBV4-1 with TRBJ1-6, with D hard to call. Germline V gene sequence: CDR1 MGHRA, CDR2 YSYEKL. There are 18 residues in the CDR3. Trimming pared 0 bases from V and 0 bases from J, leaving 12 bases between. The chain's CDR3 is CASSQDSGASSYNSPLHF. DNA of the CDR3: TGCGCCAGCAGCCAAGACAGCGGAGCTAGCTCCTATAATTCACCCCTCCACTTT.

The rearrangement links TRBV6-5 to TRBJ1-2; D possibly corresponds to TRBD1 (5 bases). The CDR3 is made up of 13 amino acids. V lost 5 bases to trimming and J lost 6 bases, with 13 bases between them. CDR1 is MNHEY and CDR2 is SVGAGI in the germline V gene. CDR3 amino acids: CASSGTGTHGYTF. In DNA form, the CDR3 reads TGTGCCAGCAGTGGGACGGGTACTCATGGCTACACCTTC.

A few counts support this clonotype. V is TRBV5-5 and J is TRBJ1-1; TRBD1 might be the D (5 bases). Trimming shortened V by 0 bases and J by 5 bases, and 11 bases separated the two germline ends. This CDR3 region has 14 residues. Germline V gives CDR1 SGHKS, CDR2 YYEKEE (reference sequence). CDR3 coding DNA: TGTGCCAGCAGCTTGGTAGGGGCGGGAACTGAAGCTTTCTTT. Its protein product is CASSLVGAGTEAFF. The variable domain in full, with the rest retrieved from reference TRBV5-5 and TRBJ1-1, is DAGVTQSPTHLIKTRGQQVTLRCSPISGHKSVSWYQQVLGQGPQFIFQYYEKEERGRGNFPDRFSARQFPNYSSELNVNALLLGDSALYLCASSLVGAGTEAFFGQGTRLTVV.

This clonotype was observed a few times. The chain employs TRBV20-1 and TRBJ2-7; D gene unclear. There are 12 residues in the CDR3. CDR1 is DFQATT and CDR2 is SNEGSKA in the germline V gene (reference sequence). Trimming took off 3 bases at V and 3 bases at J, with 9 bases between the two ends. CDR3 sequence: CSARADGYEQYV. CDR3 in DNA: TGCAGTGCTAGGGCTGACGGCTACGAGCAGTACGTC.

V is TRBV18 and J is TRBJ2-5; 14 bases match TRBD2. Germline trimming cut 3 bases from V and 1 base from J; bases unmatched to any gene: 4. The germline gives CDR1 KGHSH, CDR2 LQKENI. CDR3 length: 17 amino acids. CDR3 loop: CASSPGLAGESQETQYF. For the CDR3, the DNA is TGTGCCAGCTCACCGGGACTAGCGGGGGAGAGCCAAGAGACCCAGTACTTC.

This clonotype was seen a handful of times. This chain connects TRBV25-1 to TRBJ2-1; unclear D gene. The V and J ends lost 6 bases and 0 bases respectively, with 6 bases between them. Germline values: CDR1 MGHDK, CDR2 SYGVNS. The CDR3 consists of 13 residues. This CDR3 reads CASSGHSYNEQFF. DNA of the CDR3: TGTGCCAGCAGCGGCCACTCCTACAATGAGCAGTTCTTC.

This clonotype has only one observation. Sequence at one end of the junction differs from germline and may be a read error. This chain connects TRBV24-1 to TRBJ1-1; no clear D gene. Germline values: CDR1 KGHDR, CDR2 SFDVKD. The CDR3 length is 11 residues. In DNA form, the CDR3 reads TGTTCCACCAGTGACCTATCTGAAGCTTTCTTT. Its protein product is CSTSDLSEAFF.

As regards this clonotype: Sequence at one end of the junction differs from germline and may be a read error. The genes are TRBV4-3 and TRBJ2-1; possible D gene TRBD1, 5 bases. This CDR3 comprises 15 residues. The germline V gene encodes CDR1 LGHNA and CDR2 YSLEER. CDR3 sequence reads: CASSLDLGPGNEQFF. In DNA, the CDR3 is TGCGCCAGTAGCCTTGACTTGGGGCCCGGCAATGAGCAGTTCTTC.

The table lists this clonotype with a few counts. The V gene is TRBV2, the J gene TRBJ2-6, with 8 bases matching TRBD1. The CDR3 is 15 residues long. V dropped 4 bases and J dropped 3; count of bases not matched to a gene: 2. CDR1 is SNHLY and CDR2 is FYNNEI in the germline V gene. The CDR3 is CASSADRGGANVLTF. The CDR3 coding sequence is TGTGCCAGCAGTGCCGACAGGGGTGGGGCCAACGTCCTGACTTTC.

The chain employs TRBV5-8 and TRBJ2-3; TRBD1 aligns across 7 bases. Germline-derived CDR1 and CDR2 are SGHTS and YDEGEE. V lost 4 bases to trimming and J lost 2 bases; unmatched junction nucleotides: 10. This CDR3 spans 16 amino acids. The CDR3 nucleotides read TGTGCCAGCAGCCAACTCCGGGACAGCGCCACAGATACGCAGTATTTT. Its protein is CASSQLRDSATDTQYF.

This clonotype was counted between two and nine times. V and J are TRBV11-2 and TRBJ2-1; D not resolved. The CDR3 loop spans 14 amino acids. Per germline, CDR1 SGHAT and CDR2 FQNNGV. Trimming left V 5 bases short and J 2 bases short, with 10 bases between. CDR3 loop: CASSPRRAYNEQFF. The DNA for the CDR3 is TGTGCCAGCAGCCCTCGAAGGGCCTACAATGAGCAGTTCTTC.

This clonotype has more than one count but fewer than ten. The J gene is TRBJ2-5, the V gene TRBV4-1, with TRBD2 matching over 9 bases. The CDR3 has 15 amino acids. V shed 6 bases, J shed 0 bases, and the junction held 5 bases outside the gene matches. Germline V lookup: CDR1 MGHRA, CDR2 YSYEKL. The CDR3 loop reads CASSSAGGYQETQYF. The CDR3 DNA follows: TGCGCCAGCAGTTCCGCGGGGGGGTACCAAGAGACCCAGTACTTC.

This clonotype was observed a few times. The chain employs TRBV25-1 and TRBJ1-1; D is ambiguous. CDR1 and CDR2 from the germline V gene are MGHDK and SYGVNS. The CDR3 spans 15 residues. Trimming removed 0 bases at V and 3 bases at J, with 11 bases between. The CDR3 here is CASSEYRSGHTEAFF. In DNA, the CDR3 is TGTGCCAGCAGTGAATACCGGAGTGGGCACACTGAAGCTTTCTTT. The full variable domain, in which reference TRBV25-1 and TRBJ1-1 provide the parts outside the CDR3, is EADIYQTPRYLVIGTGKKITLECSQTMGHDKMYWYQQDPGMELHLIHYSYGVNSTEKGDLSSESTVSRIRTEHFPLTLESARPSHTSQYLCASSEYRSGHTEAFFGQGTRLTVV.

This clonotype was detected only once. J is TRBJ1-1 and V is TRBV20-1; D is unclear. Germline loops: CDR1 DFQATT, CDR2 SNEGSKA (reference sequence). Trimming shortened V by 2 bases and J by 0 bases, and 13 bases separated the two germline ends. The CDR3 sequence is 15 residues long. The CDR3 DNA reads TGCAGTGCTAGATCGTACAGTTCCATGAACACTGAAGCTTTCTTT. This gives the protein CSARSYSSMNTEAFF.

J is TRBJ1-4 and V is TRBV7-9, with D perhaps TRBD1 (5 bases). Trimming removed 6 bases from V and 2 bases from J, with 7 bases in between. CDR3 length: 13 residues. Per the germline V gene, CDR1 is SEHNR and CDR2 is FQNEAQ (reference sequence). The CDR3 protein is CASRDSTNEKLFF. DNA of the CDR3: TGTGCCAGCAGAGACAGTACTAATGAAAAACTGTTTTTT. Full variable domain (missing parts from reference TRBV7-9 and TRBJ1-4): DTGVSQNPRHKITKRGQNVTFRCDPISEHNRLYWYRQTLGQGPEFLTYFQNEAQLEKSRLLSDRFSAERPKGSFSTLEIQRTEQGDSAMYLCASRDSTNEKLFFGSGTQLSVL.

The V gene is TRBV24-1, the J gene TRBJ1-5; 10 nucleotides align to TRBD1. The germline V gene has CDR1 KGHDR and CDR2 SFDVKD. V gave up 3 bases and J gave up 5 bases; unmatched junction bases: 3. The CDR3 loop spans 15 amino acids. This chain's CDR3 is CATSDPGTGDQPQHF. DNA for the CDR3: TGTGCCACCAGTGATCCAGGGACAGGGGATCAGCCCCAGCATTTT.